This T cell receptor (beta chain) was identified in a study of shared clonotypes between healthy human individuals. The assay ran at deep level. Here immunoSEQ multiplex PCR was the method, and the copy in TCRdb shows in-frame clones only, minus some. The repertoire includes 2,500,000 or so clones, 80% to 95% of them detected once, and about 0.38% sits in the top ten. There are 14 residues in the CDR3. Trimming removed 4 bases at V and 6 bases at J, with 15 bases between. Germline-derived CDR1 and CDR2 are MGHDK and SYGVNS. Study observations and caveats: Shared clonotypes across all four donors exceeded non-shared ones in generation probability.

Points on this clone: Antigen specificity is unknown.

Material for sequencing was naive CD4+ T cells from PBMCs. Subset given: CD45RA+ positively selected. This TCR derives from a man younger than 35 in good health. Some clones in this sample may be carry-over from other donors' samples. V and J are TRBV25-1 and TRBJ1-2, with D perhaps matching TRBD1 (6 bases). The CDR3 region is CASSGEYGQNGYTF. Written as DNA, the CDR3 is TGTGCCAGCAGTGGCGAATATGGACAGAATGGCTACACCTTC.